The 16 T cell receptor beta chains listed next were all sequenced from one sample in a study of CD8 T cells in ankylosing spondylitis. Study-wide results and limits: A TCR beta motif of eight highly homologous variants appeared characteristic of ankylosing spondylitis blood.

These receptors have no known antigen. TCRdb reanalysed the 5' RACE reads using MiXCR and keeps one entry per CDR3 protein. Of about 480,000 distinct CDR3 sequences listed, 17% are singletons. Sequencing used blood, either unsorted or a sorted T cell fraction (not recorded which). The receptors originated from a male donor with ankylosing spondylitis.

This clonotype was observed a handful of times. The gene calls are TRBV12-3 or TRBV12-4 and TRBJ1-4; 9 bases fit TRBD1. V trimming: 6 bases; J trimming: 7 bases; junction bases outside the gene matches: 6. CDR3 length equals 14 residues. For the CDR3, the DNA is TGTGCCAGCAGACAACAGGGGGCAGGTGAAAAACTGTTTTTT. Amino acid sequence: CASRQQGAGEKLFF.

This chain uses TRBV7-2 with TRBJ1-1; D is perhaps TRBD1 (5 bases). The germline V gene encodes CDR1 SGHTA and CDR2 FQGNSA. V was cut by 7 bases and J by 3 bases, with 15 bases left in between. The CDR3 sequence is 14 residues long. DNA for the CDR3: TGTGCCAGCAAGGAGGGGCGGGGGGACACTGAAGCTTTCTTT. It encodes CASKEGRGDTEAFF. Filled out from reference TRBV7-2 and TRBJ1-1, the complete variable domain reads GAGVSQSPSNKVTEKGKDVELRCDPISGHTALYWYRQSLGQGLEFLIYFQGNSAPDKSGLPSDRFSAERTGGSVSTLTIQRTQQEDSAVYLCASKEGRGDTEAFFGQGTRLTVV.

The V and J genes are TRBV5-6 and TRBJ2-1, with TRBD1 matching 8 bases. The CDR3 is 18 residues long. Per germline, CDR1 SGHDT and CDR2 YYEEEE. V shed 4 bases and J 2 bases; nucleotides not matched to a gene: 14. CDR3 sequence reads: CASSRETRRTGTYNEQFF. CDR3 DNA: TGTGCCAGCAGCCGTGAGACAAGACGGACAGGGACCTACAATGAGCAGTTCTTC.

The gene calls are TRBV5-1 and TRBJ2-7, with D perhaps matching TRBD2 (7 bases). V was clipped by 4 bases and J by 5 bases, with 16 bases between them. The CDR3 has 14 amino acids. Germline-derived CDR1 and CDR2 are SGHRS and YFSETQ. CDR3 DNA: TGCGCCAGCAGCACCCTACCCGGGGGGCACGAGCAGTACTTC. It encodes CASSTLPGGHEQYF.

The chain recombines TRBV4-2 with TRBJ2-2, with D possibly TRBD2 on 5 matching bases. Germline-derived CDR1 and CDR2 are LGHNA and YNFKEQ. The germline V and J ends were trimmed by 1 base and 7 bases, with 13 bases remaining between them. The CDR3 loop spans 15 amino acids. This CDR3 is CASSQVGSEGGELFF. In DNA form, the CDR3 reads TGTGCCAGCAGCCAAGTGGGTAGCGAGGGCGGGGAGCTGTTTTTT.

This clonotype occurred many times. The rearrangement joins TRBV12-3 or TRBV12-4 to TRBJ2-5; unclear D gene. The germline V and J ends were trimmed by 5 bases and 4 bases, with 11 bases remaining between them. The CDR3 length is 13 residues. In DNA form, the CDR3 reads TGTGCCAGCAGTATCAACCCACTAGAGACCCAGTACTTC. This codes for CASSINPLETQYF.

This chain uses TRBV6-1 with TRBJ2-1, with D unclear. Trimming left V 7 bases short and J 5 bases short, with 15 bases between. Germline CDR1 reads MNHNS; CDR2 reads SASEGT. The CDR3 spans 14 residues. The CDR3 coding sequence is TGTGCCAGCAAAAAGCCAGGCGGAAACAATGAGCAGTTCTTC. As protein: CASKKPGGNNEQFF.

Only a few counts were recorded for this clonotype. V and J are TRBV27 and TRBJ1-5; D is unclear. V lost 5 bases, J lost 6 bases, and 20 bases lay in between. The CDR3 spans 16 residues. Germline V gives CDR1 MNHEY, CDR2 SMNVEV (reference sequence). The CDR3 spells CASSSLGPGPTQPQHF. The DNA for the CDR3 is TGTGCCAGCAGTAGTCTCGGCCCAGGACCTACTCAGCCCCAGCATTTT.

This clonotype was seen ten or more times. The chain recombines TRBV12-3 or TRBV12-4 with TRBJ1-2, with D hard to call. The CDR3 loop spans 11 amino acids. Trimming removed 6 bases from V and 5 bases from J, with 7 bases in between. The CDR3 DNA reads TGTGCCAGCAGCCTCTCTTATGGCTACACCTTC. This gives the protein CASSLSYGYTF.

This chain connects TRBV11-2 to TRBJ2-1, with 7 nucleotides matching TRBD2. The V gene end was trimmed by 5 bases and the J gene end by 6 bases; junction bases not matched to a gene: 10. Germline assignment: CDR1 SGHAT and CDR2 FQNNGV. The CDR3 has 15 amino acids. This CDR3 reads CASSRAGVKGNEQFF. CDR3 nucleotide sequence: TGTGCCAGCAGCCGGGCGGGGGTTAAAGGCAATGAGCAGTTCTTC.

J is TRBJ2-5 and V is TRBV29-1; 8 bases fit TRBD1. The CDR3 sequence is 13 residues long. CDR1 is SQVTM and CDR2 is ANQGSEA in the germline V gene. J was trimmed by 3 bases and V by 4 bases; bases with no gene match: 4. For the CDR3, the DNA is TGCAGCGTTGTAAACAGGGGGGAAGAGACCCAGTACTTC. Its translation: CSVVNRGEETQYF. The entire variable domain, with the rest obtained from reference TRBV29-1 and TRBJ2-5, is as follows: SAVISQKPSRDICQRGTSLTIQCQVDSQVTMMFWYRQQPGQSLTLIATANQGSEATYESGFVIDKFPISRPNLTFSTLTVSNMSPEDSSIYLCSVVNRGEETQYFGPGTRLLVL.

This clonotype was counted many times. The chain couples TRBV13 to TRBJ2-1; D remains ambiguous. V dropped 1 base and J dropped 4 bases, with 5 bases sitting between them. The CDR3 has 13 amino acids. Germline CDR1 and CDR2: PRHDT and FYEKMQ (reference sequence). CDR3: CASSLDTYNEQFF. The CDR3 DNA reads TGTGCCAGCAGCTTAGACACTTACAATGAGCAGTTCTTC. Full variable domain (missing parts from reference TRBV13 and TRBJ2-1): AAGVIQSPRHLIKEKRETATLKCYPIPRHDTVYWYQQGPGQDPQFLISFYEKMQSDKGSIPDRFSAQQFSDYHSELNMSSLELGDSALYFCASSLDTYNEQFFGPGTRLTVL.

V usage is TRBV9 and J usage is TRBJ2-1; 12 bases agree with TRBD1. This CDR3 contains 17 residues. V lost 3 bases, J lost 8 bases, and 12 bases stayed unmatched. Germline V gene data show CDR1 as SGDLS and CDR2 as YYNGEE. The CDR3 region is CASSATSGTGGRDEQFF. The DNA of the CDR3 is TGTGCCAGCAGCGCCACCTCCGGGACAGGGGGCAGGGATGAGCAGTTCTTC.

This clonotype was picked up many times. The J gene is TRBJ2-7, the V gene TRBV5-1; D not resolved. The germline CDR1 and CDR2 sequences are SGHRS and YFSETQ. The CDR3 consists of 13 residues. The V gene lost 10 bases and the J gene lost 3 bases, with 17 bases spanning the gap. CDR3 amino acids: CASAYGGSYEQYF. The CDR3 DNA reads as TGCGCCTCCGCGTATGGCGGTAGCTACGAGCAGTACTTC.

CDR3 residues: CASSLLTPKRGQFF. CDR3 DNA: TGTGCCAGCAGTTTATTAACCCCCAAGCGGGGGCAGTTCTTC. The chain is built from TRBV28 and TRBJ2-1; 7 bases match TRBD2. V was pared by 1 base and J by 12 bases, with 9 bases of the junction left unmatched. The CDR3 runs 14 residues. Germline V gene sequence: CDR1 MDHEN, CDR2 SYDVKM. The full variable domain, completed using reference TRBV28 and TRBJ2-1, is DVKVTQSSRYLVKRTGEKVFLECVQDMDHENMFWYRQDPGLGLRLIYFSYDVKMKEKGDIPEGYSVSREKKERFSLILESASTNQTSMYLCASSLLTPKRGQFFGPGTRLTVL.

This clonotype was counted a few times. The rearrangement links TRBV6-5 to TRBJ1-2, with D possibly TRBD1 on 5 matching bases. From germline, CDR1 is MNHEY and CDR2 SVGAGI. The CDR3 is 12 amino acids. The germline V and J ends were trimmed by 10 bases and 3 bases, with 12 bases remaining between them. CDR3 in amino acids: CAIRGTDYGYTF. As DNA, the CDR3 is TGTGCCATCCGGGGGACGGACTATGGCTACACCTTC.